This TCR beta chain stems from a study of blood T cell repertoires in COVID-19. Study details: There were acute and convalescent COVID-19 samples, and they came from the United States, Italy and Spain.

Data came from immunoSEQ multiplex PCR; TCRdb stores just in-frame clones and leaves some out. Counted here are 180,000 or so clones, 70% to 80% occurring once; the ten biggest clones make up roughly 9.4%. In germline, CDR1 is GTSNPN, CDR2 SVGIG (reference sequence). This CDR3 has 13 amino acids. The V end lost 3 bases, the J end lost 7 bases, and 12 bases lay between the germline ends. This rearrangement joins TRBV30 to TRBJ1-4; perhaps TRBD1 as D (5 bases). The sample taken for sequencing was peripheral blood. This TCR was sampled from a woman in her forties or fifties with active or convalescent COVID-19. CDR3 coding DNA: TGTGCCTGGAGCAGGGTGTGGAGTGAAAAACTGTTTTTT. Translating it yields CAWSRVWSEKLFF.